This record looks at one T cell receptor (beta chain) sequence and its context. The germline gives CDR1 SGHDN, CDR2 FVKESK. V was cut by 0 bases and J by 7 bases, with 9 bases left in between. The CDR3 covers 13 residues. The entry originates in a study of blood T cells in healthy people across ages. Sample-barcoded 5' priming and a J-beta primer mix drove a second PCR of about 6 to 12 cycles. Each CDR3 protein is one row after TCRdb ran MiXCR on the 5' RACE reads. Of 800,000 to 950,000 distinct CDR3 sequences in the sample, almost 30% were seen once. The same data also went into a second study, on T cells of mothers and their children.

The sequence was obtained from a woman aged 40 to 49 in good health. Sequencing was performed on blood. This chain links TRBV14 with TRBJ1-1; weak D call: TRBD1 (5 bases). The chain's CDR3 is CASSQDVRGEAFF. CDR3 coding DNA: TGTGCCAGCAGCCAAGACGTAAGGGGTGAAGCTTTCTTT.